This paragraph covers one T cell receptor (beta chain) sequence. Per the authors' pipeline: Amplification with reference gene primers provided the estimates of nucleated cell counts. Here immunoSEQ multiplex PCR was the method, and the copy in TCRdb shows in-frame clones only, minus some. The D gene and trimming were derived from the DNA, and the V and J assignments and clone size from that table. The sample has 30,000 or so clones, around 90% seen once. The entry originates in a study of blood T cell repertoires in COVID-19. Looking at the study overall: COVID-19 samples, acute and convalescent, were from the United States, Italy and Spain. Nucleic acid was either cDNA or gDNA, and it came from T cells, B-cell-depleted T cells, or PBMCs.

The CDR3 has 16 amino acids. V lost 4 bases to trimming and J lost 5 bases; unmatched junction nucleotides: 11. Germline assignment: CDR1 SEHNR and CDR2 FQNEAQ (reference sequence). Seattle researchers signed up patients amid active infection and tracked them longitudinally. The sequence was collected from a man between 60 and 70 years old with COVID-19, enrolled during active disease. Sequenced material: peripheral blood. The chain employs TRBV7-9 and TRBJ2-5, with 9 nucleotides matching TRBD1. CDR3 sequence (DNA): TGTGCCAGCAGCTACTATCCCGGGACAGGGAAGGAGACCCAGTACTTC. Residues: CASSYYPGTGKETQYF.